Below, 30 T cell receptor beta chains from the same sample are listed, as sequenced in a study of cytomegalovirus exposure and HLA in healthy donors. The PCR ran on 60 Vbeta and 13 Jbeta primers. Profiled with immunoSEQ multiplex PCR; TCRdb holds only in-frame clones, not every one. The sample table includes tens of thousands of clones. Sequenced input: PBMCs. The source is a woman in her 30s in good health and CMV-seronegative.

The rearrangement joins TRBV6-5 to TRBJ2-1; no clear D. V was shortened by 10 bases and J by 7 bases, with 17 bases between the two germline ends. The CDR3 is 13 residues long. Germline V gives CDR1 MNHEY, CDR2 SVGAGI. CDR3 DNA: TGTGCCACCACAACTAACTACGGTAATGAGCAGTTCTTC. Translation: CATTTNYGNEQFF.

The V gene is TRBV6-5, the J gene TRBJ1-5, with 8 bases aligning to TRBD1. Germline CDR1 is MNHEY and CDR2 is SVGAGI. V trimming: 4 bases; J trimming: 0 bases; junction bases outside the gene matches: 5. The CDR3 runs 16 residues. CDR3 in amino acids: CASSSGTGDSNQPQHF. Here the CDR3 DNA reads TGTGCCAGCAGTTCCGGGACAGGTGATAGCAATCAGCCCCAGCATTTT.

The chain couples TRBV19 to TRBJ2-3, with D possibly TRBD1 on 6 matching bases. Looked up from germline, CDR1 is LNHDA and CDR2 is SQIVND (reference sequence). CDR3 length: 13 residues. V gave up 7 bases and J gave up 1 base, with 9 bases separating them. The DNA for the CDR3 is TGTGCCAGTACGGCAGGGGGCACAGATACGCAGTATTTT. Amino acids: CASTAGGTDTQYF. The full variable domain, its missing parts supplied by reference TRBV19 and TRBJ2-3, is DGGITQSPKYLFRKEGQNVTLSCEQNLNHDAMYWYRQDPGQGLRLIYYSQIVNDFQKGDIAEGYSVSREKKESFPLTVTSAQKNPTAFYLCASTAGGTDTQYFGPGTRLTVL.

The chain links TRBV7-9 to TRBJ2-7; the match to TRBD1 covers 10 bases. Per germline, CDR1 SEHNR and CDR2 FQNEAQ (reference sequence). V dropped 6 bases and J dropped 2; count of bases not matched to a gene: 1. The CDR3 runs to 13 residues. Here the CDR3 reads CASSGQGAYEQYF. Here the CDR3 DNA reads TGTGCCAGCAGTGGACAGGGGGCCTACGAGCAGTACTTC. The full variable domain, its missing parts supplied by reference TRBV7-9 and TRBJ2-7, is DTGVSQNPRHKITKRGQNVTFRCDPISEHNRLYWYRQTLGQGPEFLTYFQNEAQLEKSRLLSDRFSAERPKGSFSTLEIQRTEQGDSAMYLCASSGQGAYEQYFGPGTRLTVT.

The chain links TRBV7-2 to TRBJ1-5; possibly TRBD1 for D (6 bases). The germline CDR1 and CDR2 sequences are SGHTA and FQGNSA. This CDR3 region has 16 residues. The V end lost 1 base, the J end lost 6 bases, and 16 bases lay between the germline ends. In DNA, the CDR3 is TGTGCCAGCAGCTTAGATGGCAGGGGCAGAAGTCAGCCCCAGCATTTT. Its protein is CASSLDGRGRSQPQHF.

The CDR3 here is CASSTLGQGILDEKLFF. The CDR3 bases are TGTGCCAGTAGTACGCTGGGACAGGGGATCTTAGATGAAAAACTGTTTTTT. The chain links TRBV19 to TRBJ1-4; 10 nucleotides match TRBD1. In germline, CDR1 is LNHDA, CDR2 SQIVND (reference sequence). Losses at the gene ends were 4 bases for V and 6 bases for J; bases not matched to a gene: 11. The CDR3 has 17 residues.

The rearrangement joins TRBV4-1 to TRBJ2-1; 8 nucleotides agree with TRBD1. The CDR3 spans 14 residues. Germline CDR1 and CDR2: MGHRA and YSYEKL. The J segment lost 12 bases and the V segment lost 6 bases, leaving 13 bases of the junction unmatched. CDR3 loop: CASSQGLGTGGQFF. CDR3 DNA: TGCGCCAGCAGTCAGGGATTAGGGACAGGAGGGCAGTTCTTC.

V usage is TRBV5-1 and J usage is TRBJ2-7; unclear D gene. Germline V gene data show CDR1 as SGHRS and CDR2 as YFSETQ. The CDR3 consists of 13 residues. The ends were cut back, 4 bases at V and 2 bases at J, with 10 bases in the middle. Written as DNA, the CDR3 is TGCGCCAGCAGCACCCGGTCCGCCTACGAGCAGTACTTC. Its translation: CASSTRSAYEQYF.

The chain links TRBV7-9 to TRBJ2-1, with D unresolved. The germline gives CDR1 SEHNR, CDR2 FQNEAQ (reference sequence). The V and J ends lost 7 bases and 6 bases respectively, with 10 bases between them. This CDR3 has 12 amino acids. This chain's CDR3 is CASNYEINEQFF. The CDR3 DNA sequence: TGTGCCAGCAACTACGAGATCAATGAGCAGTTCTTC.

The chain uses TRBV12-5 and TRBJ2-1; D unresolved. The germline CDR1 and CDR2 sequences are LGHNT and FRNRAP. The CDR3 spans 13 residues. V dropped 5 bases and J dropped 3 bases, with 8 bases sitting between them. CDR3 sequence: CASGQSLYNEQFF. The CDR3 bases are TGTGCTAGTGGTCAAAGCCTCTACAATGAGCAGTTCTTC.

Points on this clone: At the DNA level, this CDR3 is encoded by other sequences in the same sample as well. The V gene is TRBV10-3, the J gene TRBJ1-2; 7 nucleotides align to TRBD1. The CDR3 loop spans 12 amino acids. V lost 3 bases to trimming and J lost 13 bases; unmatched junction nucleotides: 8. The V gene's germline CDR1 is ENHRY and CDR2 SYGVKD. The CDR3: CAISESGQALTF. The CDR3 coding sequence is TGTGCCATCAGTGAATCAGGACAGGCCCTCACCTTC.

The V gene is TRBV29-1, the J gene TRBJ1-1; D unclear. This CDR3 region has 12 residues. Trimming removed 7 bases at V and 9 bases at J, with 18 bases between. Germline V CDR1 and CDR2: SQVTM, ANQGSEA. The CDR3 region has the DNA TGCAGCGCCCACCGGGGTATTAATAAAGCTTTCTTT. Translation: CSAHRGINKAFF. The whole variable domain, filled in from reference TRBV29-1 and TRBJ1-1, reads SAVISQKPSRDICQRGTSLTIQCQVDSQVTMMFWYRQQPGQSLTLIATANQGSEATYESGFVIDKFPISRPNLTFSTLTVSNMSPEDSSIYLCSAHRGINKAFFGQGTRLTVV.

The genes are TRBV7-8 and TRBJ2-5, with 10 bases identical to TRBD2. CDR1 and CDR2 from the germline V gene are SGHVS and FQNEAQ. Unmatched junction bases numbered 10, after V lost 5 bases and J lost 4 bases. The CDR3 contains 16 residues. CDR3 bases: TGTGCCAGCAGCCCCACACTAGCGGGGAGGGGAGAGACCCAGTACTTC. Amino acid sequence: CASSPTLAGRGETQYF.

This chain uses TRBV5-4 with TRBJ1-2; weak D call: TRBD1 (6 bases). CDR1 is SGHNT, CDR2 YYREEE, per germline (reference sequence). The ends were cut back, 4 bases at V and 1 base at J, with 14 bases in the middle. The CDR3 length is 15 residues. CDR3 in amino acids: CASSPRTDFNYGYTF. In DNA form, the CDR3 reads TGTGCCAGCAGCCCGAGGACAGACTTTAACTATGGCTACACCTTC.

The chain is built from TRBV6-1 and TRBJ1-1; TRBD1 is a possible D gene (5 bases). CDR3 length: 13 amino acids. Germline CDR1 and CDR2: MNHNS and SASEGT. The ends were cut back, 4 bases at V and 1 base at J, with 7 bases in the middle. Here the CDR3 reads CASSVQENTEAFF. The CDR3 DNA sequence: TGTGCCAGCAGTGTACAGGAGAACACTGAAGCTTTCTTT.

The chain carries TRBV23-1 and TRBJ2-7; 9 bases match TRBD2. TRBV23-1 is known as an ORF, though its function is uncertain. Losses at the gene ends were 1 base for V and 5 bases for J; bases not matched to a gene: 6. The CDR3 extends over 15 amino acids. CDR3 DNA sequence: TGCGCCAGCAGTCAATGGCGGGAGGGTACCCACGAGCAGTACTTC. Translated: CASSQWREGTHEQYF.

This chain connects TRBV7-9 to TRBJ2-3, with 9 bases fitting TRBD1. The germline V gene encodes CDR1 SEHNR and CDR2 FQNEAQ (reference sequence). CDR3 size: 14 residues. The V gene end was trimmed by 5 bases and the J gene end by 4 bases; junction bases not matched to a gene: 4. CDR3 sequence: CASSTDRGADTQYF. The CDR3 DNA sequence: TGTGCCAGCAGCACGGACAGGGGTGCAGATACGCAGTATTTT.

The chain has TRBV5-1 and TRBJ2-2, with TRBD1 identical over 8 bases. Germline trimming cut 4 bases from V and 6 bases from J; bases unmatched to any gene: 8. This CDR3 comprises 15 residues. Germline V gene data show CDR1 as SGHRS and CDR2 as YFSETQ. The CDR3 DNA reads as TGCGCCAGCAGCCTAAATCCACAGGGGGCCGGGGAGCTGTTTTTT. Translation: CASSLNPQGAGELFF.

The CDR3, as DNA: TGTGCCAGCAGTGAAGGGAAAGGCGGGAGGGCCGCCTACGAGCAGTACTTC. Translation: CASSEGKGGRAAYEQYF. J is TRBJ2-7 and V is TRBV25-1; 9 bases align to TRBD2. The CDR3 loop spans 17 amino acids. The V gene's germline CDR1 is MGHDK and CDR2 SYGVNS. V dropped 2 bases and J dropped 2; count of bases not matched to a gene: 10.

The genes are TRBV6-1 and TRBJ1-1; D uncertain. The CDR3 is 13 amino acids. V lost 2 bases and J 2 bases, leaving 6 bases between the germline ends. From germline, CDR1 is MNHNS and CDR2 SASEGT. This CDR3 reads CASSEPLNTEAFF. The CDR3 DNA reads as TGTGCCAGCAGTGAACCCCTTAACACTGAAGCTTTCTTT.

The gene calls are TRBV19 and TRBJ1-1; D is perhaps TRBD1 (6 bases). The germline CDR1 and CDR2 sequences are LNHDA and SQIVND (reference sequence). Between the trimmed V and J ends, which lost 5 bases and 1 base, there was a span of 8 bases. This CDR3 contains 13 residues. The CDR3 region is CASSHRANTEAFF. The CDR3 coding sequence is TGTGCCAGTAGTCACAGGGCGAACACTGAAGCTTTCTTT.

CDR3 protein: CASSATRDRGPNTEAFF. CDR3 coding DNA: TGTGCCAGCAGCGCAACCCGGGACAGGGGCCCGAACACTGAAGCTTTCTTT. V gene TRBV5-6 combines with J gene TRBJ1-1; 10 positions match TRBD1. The CDR3 covers 17 residues. With V trimmed by 4 bases and J by 1 base, 10 bases remained unmatched. The germline CDR1 and CDR2 sequences are SGHDT and YYEEEE.

The V call is TRBV10-2, the J call TRBJ2-5, with TRBD2 identical over 8 bases. The CDR3 is 15 residues long. V lost 1 base and J lost 4; bases outside the gene matches: 5. The germline V gene has CDR1 WSHSY and CDR2 SAAADI. In nucleotides, the CDR3 is TGCGCCAGCAGTGAGTGGCGGGGGGTTCGAGAGACCCAGTACTTC. This sequence encodes CASSEWRGVRETQYF.

The J gene is TRBJ2-7, the V gene TRBV2; TRBD1 matches at 8 bases. This CDR3 is built from 15 residues. Germline CDR1 SNHLY, CDR2 FYNNEI. Germline trimming cut 6 bases from V and 5 bases from J; bases unmatched to any gene: 12. CDR3 protein: CASRDRDRPIDEQYF. Here the CDR3 DNA reads TGTGCCAGCAGGGACAGGGACAGGCCGATCGACGAGCAGTACTTC.

The chain uses TRBV4-2 and TRBJ2-5; 11 bases line up with TRBD1. Germline assignment: CDR1 LGHNA and CDR2 YNFKEQ. V was pared by 1 base and J by 5 bases, with 9 bases of the junction left unmatched. The CDR3 spans 17 residues. The chain's CDR3 is CASSQVPGTGGVETQYF. The CDR3 DNA follows: TGTGCCAGCAGCCAAGTCCCGGGGACAGGGGGTGTCGAGACCCAGTACTTC.

The rearrangement uses TRBV5-1 and TRBJ1-2, with 10 bases lining up with TRBD1. CDR1 is SGHRS, CDR2 YFSETQ, per germline. The CDR3 loop spans 15 amino acids. Losses at the gene ends were 5 bases for V and 4 bases for J; bases not matched to a gene: 8. CDR3 sequence (DNA): TGCGCCAGCAGTCCAGACAGGGGGCGCATCTATGGCTACACCTTC. It specifies CASSPDRGRIYGYTF.

The chain uses TRBV5-8 and TRBJ1-2; 8 nucleotides match TRBD1. V shed 4 bases and J 2 bases; nucleotides not matched to a gene: 4. Germline CDR1 reads SGHTS; CDR2 reads YDEGEE. The CDR3 spans 14 residues. CDR3 sequence reads: CASSTRQGNYGYTF. In DNA form, the CDR3 reads TGTGCCAGCAGCACCCGACAGGGGAACTATGGCTACACCTTC.

The chain has TRBV7-9 and TRBJ2-3; a weak D match, TRBD2 (6 bases). There are 13 residues in the CDR3. Germline CDR1 is SEHNR and CDR2 is FQNEAQ (reference sequence). Trimming stripped 6 bases from V and 4 bases from J, with 11 bases between. This CDR3 is CASRPSGADTQYF. The DNA for the CDR3 is TGTGCCAGCAGGCCCTCGGGGGCAGATACGCAGTATTTT.

The chain employs TRBV6-5 and TRBJ2-1; TRBD2 aligns across 9 bases. The CDR3 spans 15 residues. Germline CDR1 reads MNHEY; CDR2 reads SVGAGI. V shed 6 bases and J 5 bases; nucleotides not matched to a gene: 8. CDR3 region: CASRPRTSAHNEQFF. Here the CDR3 DNA reads TGTGCCAGCAGACCCCGGACTAGCGCCCACAATGAGCAGTTCTTC.

V and J are TRBV5-1 and TRBJ1-6; no clear D. Trimming shortened V by 3 bases and J by 7 bases, and 8 bases separated the two germline ends. CDR1 and CDR2 from the germline V gene are SGHRS and YFSETQ. The CDR3 consists of 13 residues. The DNA for the CDR3 is TGCGCCAGCAGCTACATCGGGAATTCACCCCTCCACTTT. Amino acid sequence: CASSYIGNSPLHF.